These 32 T cell receptor beta chains were sequenced from one sample in a study of T cells in narcolepsy. Assay: immunoSEQ multiplex PCR; the TCRdb copy retains only in-frame clones and omits some. The data contain fewer than 40,000 clones, about four fifths of them singletons. Sequenced: CD45RA- memory CD4+ T cells from PBMCs. These receptor sequences come from a human donor with narcolepsy.

This clone was observed a single time. The chain recombines TRBV19 with TRBJ1-1; TRBD1 matches 9 bases. Germline V CDR1 and CDR2: LNHDA, SQIVND (reference sequence). The CDR3 covers 14 residues. Losses at the gene ends were 10 bases for V and 5 bases for J; bases not matched to a gene: 11. CDR3 amino acids: CATSYRGLGTEAFF. The DNA of the CDR3 is TGTGCCACATCCTACAGGGGGCTGGGGACTGAAGCTTTCTTT. Drawing the rest from reference TRBV19 and TRBJ1-1, the complete variable domain is DGGITQSPKYLFRKEGQNVTLSCEQNLNHDAMYWYRQDPGQGLRLIYYSQIVNDFQKGDIAEGYSVSREKKESFPLTVTSAQKNPTAFYLCATSYRGLGTEAFFGQGTRLTVV.

The chain recombines TRBV19 with TRBJ2-5; 12 nucleotides align to TRBD2. Trimming cost V 4 bases and J 1 base; bases outside gene matches: 7. The germline gives CDR1 LNHDA, CDR2 SQIVND (reference sequence). The CDR3 contains 17 residues. The CDR3 is CASSTSPSGRAQETQYF. In nucleotides, the CDR3 is TGTGCCAGTAGTACGTCCCCTAGCGGGAGGGCCCAAGAGACCCAGTACTTC.

The chain is built from TRBV7-3 and TRBJ1-1; no firm D call. Germline V CDR1 and CDR2: SGHTA, FQGTGA. V shed 2 bases and J shed 4 bases, with 14 bases lying between them. This CDR3 comprises 15 residues. CDR3 nucleotide sequence: TGTGCCAGCAGCTTAGATTCAGCTACCTTCACTGAAGCTTTCTTT. Translation gives CASSLDSATFTEAFF.

The chain has TRBV5-4 and TRBJ1-4, with D unresolved. The CDR3 runs 14 residues. From germline, CDR1 is SGHNT and CDR2 YYREEE (reference sequence). Trimming cost V 3 bases and J 5 bases, with 11 bases left between them. The DNA for the CDR3 is TGTGCCAGCAGCTCAGCATCCTTCAATGAAAAACTGTTTTTT. It specifies CASSSASFNEKLFF.

CDR3 nucleotide sequence: TGTGCCAGCAGCTTAGGTCCGGGGGCGAGAGAGACCCAGTACTTC. It yields the protein CASSLGPGARETQYF. The chain recombines TRBV7-8 with TRBJ2-5; D tentatively reads TRBD1 or TRBD2 (6 bases each). The germline V and J ends were trimmed by 1 base and 4 bases, with 13 bases remaining between them. CDR1 is SGHVS, CDR2 FQNEAQ, per germline. The CDR3 contains 15 residues.

The rearrangement uses TRBV30 and TRBJ2-2, with 7 positions matching TRBD2. V shed 4 bases and J 5 bases; nucleotides not matched to a gene: 10. The CDR3 is made up of 15 amino acids. Germline loops: CDR1 GTSNPN, CDR2 SVGIG (reference sequence). CDR3 in amino acids: CAWIPSGGLTGELFF. CDR3 nucleotide sequence: TGTGCCTGGATCCCTTCCGGGGGGTTGACCGGGGAGCTGTTTTTT.

The V and J genes are TRBV7-2 and TRBJ2-1, with TRBD2 as a possible D gene (5 bases). The length of the CDR3 is 15 residues. V dropped 1 base and J dropped 6 bases, with 13 bases sitting between them. The germline CDR1 and CDR2 sequences are SGHTA and FQGNSA. The CDR3 protein is CASSLGLTRSNEQFF. The CDR3, as DNA: TGTGCCAGCAGCTTAGGACTAACGAGGTCCAATGAGCAGTTCTTC.

This clone was seen only once. The rearrangement joins TRBV19 to TRBJ2-1; D remains unclear. This CDR3 has 17 residues. Germline V gene sequence: CDR1 LNHDA, CDR2 SQIVND (reference sequence). V was cut by 4 bases and J by 5 bases, with 21 bases left in between. CDR3 sequence reads: CASSRALTLTGHNEQFF. For the CDR3, the DNA is TGTGCCAGTAGTAGGGCGCTGACTCTCACTGGGCACAATGAGCAGTTCTTC.

The genes are TRBV30 and TRBJ1-1, with D perhaps matching TRBD1 (5 bases). The length of the CDR3 is 12 residues. From germline, CDR1 is GTSNPN and CDR2 SVGIG (reference sequence). V was clipped by 3 bases and J by 5 bases, with 10 bases between them. In nucleotides, the CDR3 is TGTGCCTGGAGAGGGGTGGGGACTGAAGCTTTCTTT. Translated: CAWRGVGTEAFF.

The chain links TRBV27 to TRBJ1-2; D gene ambiguous. CDR1 MNHEY and CDR2 SMNVEV come from the germline V gene (reference sequence). Trimming pared 4 bases from V and 4 bases from J, leaving 16 bases between. The CDR3 covers 15 residues. The CDR3 DNA reads as TGTGCCAGCAGTTCCCCTCGGTTGGGGTTCTATGGCTACACCTTC. Translating gives CASSSPRLGFYGYTF.

The rearrangement joins TRBV5-4 to TRBJ2-3, with D possibly matching TRBD2 (6 bases). The V end was cut by 1 base, the J end by 4 bases, with 10 bases between. Germline CDR1 is SGHNT and CDR2 is YYREEE (reference sequence). The CDR3 consists of 14 residues. The CDR3 spells CASSLSSSADTQYF. The CDR3 nucleotides are TGTGCCAGCAGCTTGAGTTCTAGCGCAGATACGCAGTATTTT.

This chain links TRBV2 with TRBJ2-7; 7 bases are shared with TRBD1. Germline values: CDR1 SNHLY, CDR2 FYNNEI. This CDR3 is built from 14 residues. Unmatched junction bases numbered 7, after V lost 3 bases and J lost 5 bases. CDR3 region: CASSERQGVNEQYF. The CDR3 region has the DNA TGTGCCAGCAGTGAGAGGCAGGGGGTGAACGAGCAGTACTTC. The variable domain in full, completed from reference TRBV2 and TRBJ2-7, reads EPEVTQTPSHQVTQMGQEVILRCVPISNHLYFYWYRQILGQKVEFLVSFYNNEISEKSEIFDDQFSVERPDGSNFTLKIRSTKLEDSAMYFCASSERQGVNEQYFGPGTRLTVT.

This clone was seen more than once but under ten times. The chain couples TRBV7-2 to TRBJ2-1; unclear D gene. Per the germline V gene, CDR1 is SGHTA and CDR2 is FQGNSA. This CDR3 spans 11 amino acids. With 1 base removed from V and 8 bases from J, the gap between germline ends came to 3 bases. The CDR3: CASSLVYEQFF. The DNA of the CDR3 is TGTGCCAGCAGCTTAGTCTATGAGCAGTTCTTC.

The chain carries TRBV6-6 and TRBJ1-5; D is possibly TRBD1 (5 bases). CDR1 is MNHNY and CDR2 is SVGAGI in the germline V gene (reference sequence). The CDR3 runs to 16 residues. V was clipped by 5 bases and J by 0 bases, with 14 bases between them. CDR3 coding DNA: TGTGCCAGCAGTCGGGGACGGATTGATAGCAATCAGCCCCAGCATTTT. This codes for CASSRGRIDSNQPQHF.

The V gene is TRBV11-1, the J gene TRBJ2-3, with a possible D match to TRBD1 (6 bases). The CDR3 length is 16 residues. Trimming stripped 2 bases from V and 2 bases from J, with 14 bases between. The germline V gene has CDR1 SGHAT and CDR2 FQDESV (reference sequence). CDR3 coding DNA: TGTGCCAGCAGCTTAACGGACAGAAAGAACACAGATACGCAGTATTTT. It is translated as CASSLTDRKNTDTQYF. Supplemented by reference TRBV11-1 and TRBJ2-3, the full variable domain reads EAEVAQSPRYKITEKSQAVAFWCDPISGHATLYWYRQILGQGPELLVQFQDESVVDDSQLPKDRFSAERLKGVDSTLKIQPAELGDSAMYLCASSLTDRKNTDTQYFGPGTRLTVL.

This rearrangement joins TRBV5-5 to TRBJ1-1; unclear D gene. Between the trimmed V and J ends, which lost 1 base and 0 bases, there was a span of 10 bases. This CDR3 has 15 amino acids. Germline values: CDR1 SGHKS, CDR2 YYEKEE (reference sequence). CDR3 amino acids: CASSLREGLNTEAFF. CDR3 in DNA: TGTGCCAGCAGCTTGAGGGAGGGATTGAACACTGAAGCTTTCTTT.

This clone was recorded only once. This rearrangement joins TRBV30 to TRBJ2-2; D gene uncertain. V lost 6 bases and J 6 bases, leaving 8 bases between the germline ends. The CDR3 has 11 residues. Germline CDR1 and CDR2: GTSNPN and SVGIG (reference sequence). CDR3 protein: CACRRAGELFF. CDR3 nucleotides: TGTGCCTGCAGAAGAGCCGGGGAGCTGTTTTTT.

The chain uses TRBV30 and TRBJ1-2; D is unclear. The CDR3 totals 11 residues. Germline CDR1 reads GTSNPN; CDR2 reads SVGIG (reference sequence). CDR3 sequence: CVGRSFYGYTF. The DNA for the CDR3 is TGTGTTGGGCGTTCCTTCTATGGCTACACCTTC.

The chain links TRBV9 to TRBJ1-1; TRBD1 agrees at 10 bases. J lost 0 bases, V lost 0 bases, and 8 bases had no gene match. The germline V gene has CDR1 SGDLS and CDR2 YYNGEE. The CDR3 consists of 18 residues. CDR3 in amino acids: CASSVGTGGRRMNTEAFF. The CDR3 bases are TGTGCCAGCAGCGTAGGGACAGGGGGGAGGAGGATGAACACTGAAGCTTTCTTT.

V gene TRBV28 combines with J gene TRBJ2-3; D uncertain. V dropped 3 bases and J dropped 3 bases, with 4 bases sitting between them. This CDR3 has 12 residues. The germline V gene has CDR1 MDHEN and CDR2 SYDVKM. This CDR3 reads CASSLFTDTQYF. CDR3 bases: TGTGCCAGCAGTTTGTTTACAGATACGCAGTATTTT.

As regards this clone: Other DNA sequences in this sample translate to the same CDR3. The V call is TRBV6-1, the J call TRBJ2-6, with TRBD1 matching over 7 bases. The CDR3 has 18 residues. V lost 1 base to trimming and J lost 2 bases; unmatched junction nucleotides: 8. CDR1 and CDR2 from the germline V gene are MNHNS and SASEGT. The CDR3 DNA follows: TGTGCCAGCAGTGAAGGGTGGGCAGGGGGTGCTGGGGCCAACGTCCTGACTTTC. This encodes CASSEGWAGGAGANVLTF.

J is TRBJ1-1 and V is TRBV15, with 7 bases aligning to TRBD1. Germline loops: CDR1 LNHNV, CDR2 YYDKDF (reference sequence). The CDR3 runs to 14 residues. V dropped 5 bases and J dropped 10; count of bases not matched to a gene: 13. CDR3 bases: TGTGCCACCAGCGGGTCGGGGAGGGGGCGGAGAGCTTTCTTT. Translated: CATSGSGRGRRAFF. The full variable domain, in which reference TRBV15 and TRBJ1-1 provide the parts outside the CDR3, is DAMVIQNPRYQVTQFGKPVTLSCSQTLNHNVMYWYQQKSSQAPKLLFHYYDKDFNNEADTPDNFQSRRPNTSFCFLDIRSPGLGDTAMYLCATSGSGRGRRAFFGQGTRLTVV.

This clone is a singleton in its sample. The J gene is TRBJ2-3, the V gene TRBV5-1, with 9 positions matching TRBD2. V dropped 4 bases and J dropped 5; count of bases not matched to a gene: 8. Germline CDR1 reads SGHRS; CDR2 reads YFSETQ. This CDR3 has 15 residues. CDR3 nucleotide sequence: TGCGCCAGCAGCCCAGGAGGCGGGAGGGGAGATACGCAGTATTTT. This translates into CASSPGGGRGDTQYF.

The chain couples TRBV10-3 to TRBJ2-3; 7 nucleotides align to TRBD1. This CDR3 spans 16 amino acids. The V segment lost 2 bases and the J segment 2 bases; nucleotides outside the gene matches: 7. The V gene's germline CDR1 is ENHRY and CDR2 SYGVKD. The CDR3 here is CAISEPRGSLTDTQYF. The CDR3 DNA reads TGTGCCATCAGTGAGCCCAGGGGGAGCCTCACAGATACGCAGTATTTT.

This chain joins TRBV6-5 and TRBJ1-4; D is unclear. V was shortened by 4 bases and J by 8 bases, with 14 bases between the two germline ends. CDR1 is MNHEY and CDR2 is SVGAGI in the germline V gene. The CDR3 totals 14 residues. The CDR3 region has the DNA TGTGCCAGCAGTTCCAATGGGGTAGGAGAAAAACTGTTTTTT. This sequence encodes CASSSNGVGEKLFF.

This clone was detected only a few times. The V gene is TRBV19, the J gene TRBJ1-1; 7 bases are shared with TRBD1. Germline V gives CDR1 LNHDA, CDR2 SQIVND (reference sequence). The ends lost 6 bases at V and 4 bases at J; junction bases unmatched: 5. CDR3 size: 13 residues. CDR3 residues: CASREAGGTEAFF. As DNA, the CDR3 is TGTGCCAGTAGGGAAGCAGGGGGCACTGAAGCTTTCTTT.

This chain connects TRBV2 to TRBJ1-5; TRBD1 matches 12 bases. Germline values: CDR1 SNHLY, CDR2 FYNNEI. J lost 10 bases, V lost 3 bases, and 10 bases had no gene match. CDR3 length: 16 amino acids. CDR3 DNA: TGTGCCAGCAGTGACGGGACAGGGGGCCTTATGCGCCCCCAGCATTTT. Translation gives CASSDGTGGLMRPQHF.

This sequence joins TRBV4-3 and TRBJ2-1; TRBD2 matches at 12 bases. Germline assignment: CDR1 LGHNA and CDR2 YSLEER. The V segment lost 1 base and the J segment 5 bases; nucleotides outside the gene matches: 3. CDR3 length: 16 residues. The CDR3 DNA sequence: TGCGCCAGCAGCCAAGCGACTAGCGGGAGTCACAATGAGCAGTTCTTC. Translated, it gives CASSQATSGSHNEQFF.

V and J are TRBV5-8 and TRBJ1-4, with D unresolved. The CDR3 length is 13 residues. With 5 bases removed from V and 5 bases from J, the gap between germline ends came to 10 bases. CDR1 is SGHTS and CDR2 is YDEGEE in the germline V gene. The CDR3 here is CASRPGPNEKLFF. As DNA, the CDR3 is TGTGCCAGCAGACCCGGACCAAATGAAAAACTGTTTTTT.

The chain employs TRBV7-2 and TRBJ2-3, with TRBD2 identical over 10 bases. Germline V CDR1 and CDR2: SGHTA, FQGNSA. The trim removed 5 bases at V and 0 bases at J, leaving 8 bases unmatched. This CDR3 has 17 amino acids. CDR3 loop: CASSLLTSGTSTDTQYF. CDR3 nucleotides: TGTGCCAGCAGCCTACTCACTAGCGGGACTAGCACAGATACGCAGTATTTT.

This chain's CDR3 is CAWSRDPGDTQYF. The CDR3 region has the DNA TGTGCCTGGAGTCGGGACCCCGGAGATACGCAGTATTTT. The chain carries TRBV30 and TRBJ2-3; D assignment may be TRBD1 or TRBD2 (5 bases each). V was cut by 2 bases and J by 5 bases, with 11 bases left in between. Germline V lookup: CDR1 GTSNPN, CDR2 SVGIG (reference sequence). The CDR3 sequence is 13 residues long.

The V and J genes are TRBV5-6 and TRBJ1-5, with D perhaps matching TRBD1 (6 bases). The CDR3 has 15 amino acids. V was shortened by 4 bases and J by 2 bases, with 13 bases between the two germline ends. Germline V CDR1 and CDR2: SGHDT, YYEEEE. This CDR3 is CASSPKGGGNQPQHF. The CDR3 DNA reads as TGTGCCAGCAGCCCCAAGGGGGGGGGCAATCAGCCCCAGCATTTT.